This TCR beta chain comes out of a study of cytomegalovirus exposure and HLA in healthy donors. This PCR relied on a set of 60 Vbeta primers and 13 Jbeta primers. Some clones are missing from TCRdb's copy, which holds only in-frame ones; the method was immunoSEQ multiplex PCR. The data show 95,000 to 100,000 clones, over 65% seen once. Germline V gene lookup returns CDR1 KGHSH and CDR2 LQKENI. The CDR3 covers 18 residues. After removal of 1 base from V and 6 bases from J, the junction contained 17 bases not matched to a gene. This TCR was recovered from a man aged 40-50 years in good health and CMV-seronegative. Material for sequencing was PBMCs. The V and J genes are TRBV18 and TRBJ2-7, with 8 bases that match TRBD2. The DNA for the CDR3 is TGTGCCAGCTCACCACTTTTAGGCCACGGGGGGGCAGGATTCGAGCAGTACTTC. Translation gives CASSPLLGHGGAGFEQYF.